Below, 14 T cell receptor beta chains from the same sample are listed, as sequenced in a study of OX40 agonist ivuxolimab in advanced cancers. Repertoires were generated with immunoSEQ multiplex PCR, while TCRdb's copy carries only in-frame clones and drops some. The sample lists about 62,000 clones; 85% were seen once. Sequences were derived from CD4+ or CD8+ T cells sorted from blood, sampled in a trial of the OX40 agonist ivuxolimab. The source is an adult with an advanced solid tumor such as melanoma, head and neck, liver or kidney cancer.

The chain uses TRBV5-4 and TRBJ2-7; 7 bases are shared with TRBD2. With 2 bases clipped from V and 6 bases from J, the junction kept 5 bases outside the gene matches. The germline V gene encodes CDR1 SGHNT and CDR2 YYREEE (reference sequence). The CDR3 contains 13 residues. Here the CDR3 DNA reads TGTGCCAGCAGCTTCAGTGGCGGGAGCGAGCAGTACTTC. It translates to CASSFSGGSEQYF.

The chain couples TRBV18 to TRBJ2-1; 7 bases are a match to TRBD2. Germline assignment: CDR1 KGHSH and CDR2 LQKENI. There are 14 residues in the CDR3. J lost 4 bases, V lost 6 bases, and 6 bases had no gene match. DNA of the CDR3: TGTGCCAGCTCCCAAGGGGAGGGTTACAATGAGCAGTTCTTC. This encodes CASSQGEGYNEQFF.

The chain has TRBV5-1 and TRBJ1-3; unclear D gene. Deletions cut 5 bases from V and 0 bases from J, with 12 bases between. The length of the CDR3 is 15 residues. The germline gives CDR1 SGHRS, CDR2 YFSETQ. DNA for the CDR3: TGCGCCAGCAGACCGGTCGGAAGCTCTGGAAACACCATATATTTT. Protein: CASRPVGSSGNTIYF.

The chain links TRBV28 to TRBJ1-1; no reliable D call. From germline, CDR1 is MDHEN and CDR2 SYDVKM. The CDR3 sequence is 15 residues long. V was trimmed by 3 bases and J by 8 bases, leaving 19 bases between them. The CDR3 loop reads CASSFRADPAFEAFF. Here the CDR3 DNA reads TGTGCCAGCAGTTTTCGGGCGGATCCCGCCTTCGAAGCTTTCTTT. Full variable domain (remainder filled in from reference TRBV28 and TRBJ1-1): DVKVTQSSRYLVKRTGEKVFLECVQDMDHENMFWYRQDPGLGLRLIYFSYDVKMKEKGDIPEGYSVSREKKERFSLILESASTNQTSMYLCASSFRADPAFEAFFGQGTRLTVV.

This clone came up once. The chain has TRBV6-6 and TRBJ1-5; D is unclear. The CDR3 has 15 amino acids. From germline, CDR1 is MNHNY and CDR2 SVGAGI (reference sequence). With 2 bases removed from V and 0 bases from J, the gap between germline ends came to 8 bases. CDR3 in amino acids: CASSYGGNSNQPQHF. In DNA, the CDR3 is TGTGCCAGCAGTTACGGAGGGAATAGCAATCAGCCCCAGCATTTT.

The chain is built from TRBV7-3 and TRBJ2-3; D not resolved. Germline assignment: CDR1 SGHTA and CDR2 FQGTGA. The ends were cut back, 4 bases at V and 3 bases at J, with 8 bases in the middle. CDR3 size: 13 residues. CDR3 residues: CASSSTITDTQYF. For the CDR3, the DNA is TGTGCCAGCAGCTCTACGATAACAGATACGCAGTATTTT.

This clone was seen a single time. The DNA of the CDR3 is TGTGCCAGCAAGTCGCGACGAGGGCAGAGCTTCTATCAGCCCCAGCATTTT. Protein: CASKSRRGQSFYQPQHF. The V gene is TRBV28, the J gene TRBJ1-5; D is unclear. Trimming cost V 7 bases and J 5 bases, with 24 bases left between them. The CDR3 spans 17 residues. Germline values: CDR1 MDHEN, CDR2 SYDVKM.

The rearrangement joins TRBV5-4 to TRBJ2-1; TRBD2 might be the D (5 bases). This CDR3 has 14 amino acids. From germline, CDR1 is SGHNT and CDR2 YYREEE (reference sequence). V was trimmed by 2 bases and J by 6 bases, leaving 12 bases between them. DNA for the CDR3: TGTGCCAGCAGCTTACAGAGGGCGGCCAATGAGCAGTTCTTC. Residues: CASSLQRAANEQFF.

In nucleotides, the CDR3 is TGTGCCACCAGCAGAGCTAGTGGTAACAATCAGCCCCAGCATTTT. This translates into CATSRASGNNQPQHF. This chain uses TRBV15 with TRBJ1-5; D is unclear. The CDR3 length is 15 residues. Germline CDR1 and CDR2: LNHNV and YYDKDF (reference sequence). V lost 1 base to trimming and J lost 3 bases, with 10 bases between them.

V gene TRBV19 combines with J gene TRBJ2-3; the D is unclear. This CDR3 region has 14 residues. V was pared by 3 bases and J by 2 bases, with 9 bases between. Germline-derived CDR1 and CDR2 are LNHDA and SQIVND (reference sequence). The CDR3 is CASSILEYTDTQYF. CDR3 coding DNA: TGTGCCAGTAGTATCTTGGAGTACACAGATACGCAGTATTTT. The complete variable domain, with remaining parts taken from reference TRBV19 and TRBJ2-3, reads DGGITQSPKYLFRKEGQNVTLSCEQNLNHDAMYWYRQDPGQGLRLIYYSQIVNDFQKGDIAEGYSVSREKKESFPLTVTSAQKNPTAFYLCASSILEYTDTQYFGPGTRLTVL.

The rearrangement uses TRBV5-1 and TRBJ2-1; 7 nucleotides line up with TRBD1. The V gene end was trimmed by 3 bases and the J gene end by 3 bases; junction bases not matched to a gene: 9. This CDR3 has 16 amino acids. Germline V gene data show CDR1 as SGHRS and CDR2 as YFSETQ. Here the CDR3 reads CASSSWGSGGYNEQFF. CDR3 bases: TGCGCCAGCAGCTCCTGGGGGTCAGGGGGCTACAATGAGCAGTTCTTC.

This chain joins TRBV28 and TRBJ2-1; 7 bases fit TRBD2. With 2 bases clipped from V and 7 bases from J, the junction kept 11 bases outside the gene matches. The CDR3 totals 16 residues. CDR1 is MDHEN and CDR2 is SYDVKM in the germline V gene. CDR3 DNA sequence: TGTGCCAGCAGTTTAAAGTGGCGGGAGACTGAAAATGAGCAGTTCTTC. Encoded protein: CASSLKWRETENEQFF.

The genes are TRBV6-6 and TRBJ2-3; TRBD2 is a possible D gene (5 bases). Germline CDR1 is MNHNY and CDR2 is SVGAGI (reference sequence). The ends were cut back, 6 bases at V and 6 bases at J, with 13 bases in the middle. The CDR3 runs to 13 residues. In DNA form, the CDR3 reads TGTGCCAGCAGAGATCCGGGGTCGGATACGCAGTATTTT. Its translation: CASRDPGSDTQYF.

The genes are TRBV11-2 and TRBJ2-3; D is possibly TRBD1 (7 bases). The CDR3 has 16 residues. The germline V gene encodes CDR1 SGHAT and CDR2 FQNNGV. Deletions cut 5 bases from V and 2 bases from J, with 17 bases between. CDR3 coding DNA: TGTGCCAGCAGCCCGGAAGGGGGCGGGGTCACAGATACGCAGTATTTT. Translated, it gives CASSPEGGGVTDTQYF.